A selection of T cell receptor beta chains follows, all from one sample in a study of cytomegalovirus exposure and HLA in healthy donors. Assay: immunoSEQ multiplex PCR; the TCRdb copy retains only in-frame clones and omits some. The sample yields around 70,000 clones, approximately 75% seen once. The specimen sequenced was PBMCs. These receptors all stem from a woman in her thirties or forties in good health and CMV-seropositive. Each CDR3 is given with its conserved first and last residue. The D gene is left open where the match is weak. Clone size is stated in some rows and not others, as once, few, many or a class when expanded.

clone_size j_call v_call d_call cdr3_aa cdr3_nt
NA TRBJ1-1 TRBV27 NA CASSLTYNTEAFF TGTGCCAGCAGTTTAACTTATAATACTGAAGCTTTCTTT
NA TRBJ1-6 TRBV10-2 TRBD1 CASSETGGNSPLHF TGCGCCAGCAGTGAGACAGGGGGGAATTCACCCCTCCACTTT
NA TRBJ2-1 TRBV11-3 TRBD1 CASSPDRGRRNEQFF TGTGCCAGCAGCCCCGACAGGGGAAGGAGAAATGAGCAGTTCTTC
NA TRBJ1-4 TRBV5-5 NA CASSPVGRGTNEKLFF TGTGCCAGCAGCCCAGTCGGTCGGGGGACTAATGAAAAACTGTTTTTT
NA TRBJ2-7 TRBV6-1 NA CASSEAQGDTEQYF TGTGCCAGCAGTGAAGCGCAAGGGGATACCGAGCAGTACTTC
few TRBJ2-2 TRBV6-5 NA CASSLTGEGTGELFF TGTGCCAGCAGCCTGACAGGGGAGGGCACCGGGGAGCTGTTTTTT
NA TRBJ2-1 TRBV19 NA CASSISPSGGRNNEQFF TGTGCCAGTAGTATTAGCCCCTCCGGGGGGCGAAACAATGAGCAGTTCTTC
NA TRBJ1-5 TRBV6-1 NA CASSDGVNYSNQPQHF TGTGCCAGCAGTGACGGGGTGAATTATAGCAATCAGCCCCAGCATTTT
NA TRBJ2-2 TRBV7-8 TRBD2 CASSKTSGGALSTGELFF TGTGCCAGCAGCAAGACTAGCGGGGGGGCCCTGAGCACCGGGGAGCTGTTTTTT
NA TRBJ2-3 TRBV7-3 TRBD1 CASSLRRPGQGVSSTDTQYF TGTGCCAGCAGCTTAAGGAGGCCGGGACAGGGGGTTTCCAGCACAGATACGCAGTATTTT
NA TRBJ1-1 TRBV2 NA CASKSGYDTEAFF TGTGCCAGCAAATCGGGGTATGACACTGAAGCTTTCTTT
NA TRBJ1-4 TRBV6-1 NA CASSEAESPLGKLFF TGTGCCAGCAGTGAAGCGGAGTCCCCGTTAGGAAAACTGTTTTTT
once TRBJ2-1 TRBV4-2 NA CASSDAPRYNEQFF TGTGCCAGCAGCGATGCACCTAGATACAATGAGCAGTTCTTC
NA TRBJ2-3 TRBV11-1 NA CASRSAGTDTQYF TGTGCCAGCAGGTCGGCGGGCACAGATACGCAGTATTTT
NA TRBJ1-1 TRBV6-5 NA CASSYFGGGTNTEAFF TGTGCCAGCAGTTACTTCGGAGGAGGGACGAACACTGAAGCTTTCTTT
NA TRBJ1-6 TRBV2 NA CASRVPRASSYNSPLHF TGTGCCAGCAGGGTCCCCAGGGCGAGCTCCTATAATTCACCCCTCCACTTT